The clone carrying this T cell receptor (beta chain) was seen repeatedly, ten times or more. The data originate from a study of T-cell memory formation after mild COVID-19. Looked up from germline, CDR1 is SGHTA and CDR2 is FQGNSA. CDR3 length: 14 residues. V lost 1 base, J lost 4 bases, and 11 bases lay in between. It was 5'RACE with constant-segment primers that produced the TCR alpha and TCR beta cDNA libraries, which carried sample barcodes and UMIs. TCRdb fed the 5' RACE reads into MiXCR, producing one record per CDR3 protein. The table lists 470,000 or so distinct CDR3 sequences, 15% to 20% of them singletons.

The TCR sequence derives from an adult woman who had mild COVID-19 (a few samples of this study predate the infection). Cell type and time point are not known. The J gene is TRBJ2-7, the V gene TRBV7-2, with D possibly matching TRBD1 (6 bases). Sequencing used PBMCs or a T cell subset sorted from them (not recorded which). The CDR3 is CASSLGNRVYEQYF. The CDR3 DNA reads as TGTGCCAGCAGCTTAGGCAACAGGGTGTACGAGCAGTACTTC.